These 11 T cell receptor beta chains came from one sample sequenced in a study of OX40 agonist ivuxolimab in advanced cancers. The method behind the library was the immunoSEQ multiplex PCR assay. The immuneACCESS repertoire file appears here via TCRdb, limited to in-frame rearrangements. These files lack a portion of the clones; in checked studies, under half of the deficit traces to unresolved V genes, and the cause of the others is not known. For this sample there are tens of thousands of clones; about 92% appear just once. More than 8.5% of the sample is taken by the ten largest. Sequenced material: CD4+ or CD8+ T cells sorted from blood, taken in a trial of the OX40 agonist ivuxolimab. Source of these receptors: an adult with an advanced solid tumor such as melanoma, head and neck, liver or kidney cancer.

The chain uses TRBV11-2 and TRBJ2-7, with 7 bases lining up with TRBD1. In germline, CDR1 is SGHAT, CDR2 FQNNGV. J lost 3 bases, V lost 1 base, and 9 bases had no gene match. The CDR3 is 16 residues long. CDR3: CASSLVRTGPIYEQYF. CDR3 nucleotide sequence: TGTGCCAGCAGCTTAGTCCGGACAGGCCCCATCTACGAGCAGTACTTC. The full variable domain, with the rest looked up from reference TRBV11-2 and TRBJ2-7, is EAGVAQSPRYKIIEKRQSVAFWCNPISGHATLYWYQQILGQGPKLLIQFQNNGVVDDSQLPKDRFSAERLKGVDSTLKIQPAKLEDSAVYLCASSLVRTGPIYEQYFGPGTRLTVT.

The chain's CDR3 is CASSRAGQYQETQYF. CDR3 in DNA: TGTGCCAGCAGCCGGGCGGGGCAGTACCAAGAGACCCAGTACTTC. The genes are TRBV5-6 and TRBJ2-5; possible D gene TRBD2, 6 bases. The germline gives CDR1 SGHDT, CDR2 YYEEEE. The CDR3 runs to 15 residues. Deletions cut 4 bases from V and 0 bases from J, with 13 bases between. The full variable domain, with the rest looked up from reference TRBV5-6 and TRBJ2-5, is DAGVTQSPTHLIKTRGQQVTLRCSPKSGHDTVSWYQQALGQGPQFIFQYYEEEERQRGNFPDRFSGHQFPNYSSELNVNALLLGDSALYLCASSRAGQYQETQYFGPGTRLLVL.

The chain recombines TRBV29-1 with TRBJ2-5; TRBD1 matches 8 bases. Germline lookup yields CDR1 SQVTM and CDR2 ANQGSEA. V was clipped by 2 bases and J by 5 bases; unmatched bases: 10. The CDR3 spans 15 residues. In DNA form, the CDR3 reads TGCAGCGTTGAATACCGCGGCAGGGGGCGCGAGACCCAGTACTTC. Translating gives CSVEYRGRGRETQYF.

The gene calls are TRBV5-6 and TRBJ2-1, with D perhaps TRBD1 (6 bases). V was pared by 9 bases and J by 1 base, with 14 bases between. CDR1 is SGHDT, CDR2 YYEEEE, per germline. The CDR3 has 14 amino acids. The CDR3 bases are TGTGCCACCTCCCTTACAGGGTCCTACAATGAGCAGTTCTTC. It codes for CATSLTGSYNEQFF.

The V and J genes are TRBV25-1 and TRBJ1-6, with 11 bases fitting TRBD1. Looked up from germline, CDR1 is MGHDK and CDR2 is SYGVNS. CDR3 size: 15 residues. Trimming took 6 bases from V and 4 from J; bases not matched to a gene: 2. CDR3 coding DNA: TGTGCCAGCAGGGGGACAGGGGGTTATAATTCACCCCTCCACTTT. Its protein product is CASRGTGGYNSPLHF.

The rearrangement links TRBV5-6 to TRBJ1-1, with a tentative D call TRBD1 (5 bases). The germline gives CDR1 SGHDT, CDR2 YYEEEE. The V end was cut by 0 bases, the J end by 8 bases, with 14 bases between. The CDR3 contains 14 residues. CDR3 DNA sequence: TGTGCCAGCAGCTTGGCATCGACAGAAAGGGAAGCTTTCTTT. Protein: CASSLASTEREAFF.

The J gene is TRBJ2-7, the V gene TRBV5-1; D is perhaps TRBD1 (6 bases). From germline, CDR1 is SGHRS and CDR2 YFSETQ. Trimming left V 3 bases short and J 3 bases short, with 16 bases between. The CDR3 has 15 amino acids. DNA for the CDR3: TGCGCCAGCAGCTGGGGGCCAGGGTCGAGCTACGAGCAGTACTTC. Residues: CASSWGPGSSYEQYF.

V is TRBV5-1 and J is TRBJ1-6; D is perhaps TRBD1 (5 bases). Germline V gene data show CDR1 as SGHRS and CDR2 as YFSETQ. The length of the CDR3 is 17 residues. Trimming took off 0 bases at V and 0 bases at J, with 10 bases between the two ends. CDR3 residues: CASSLATDSSYNSPLHF. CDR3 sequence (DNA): TGCGCCAGCAGCTTGGCGACAGATAGCTCCTATAATTCACCCCTCCACTTT.

Written as DNA, the CDR3 is TGTGCCAGCAGCTTAGCACTAGCGGGGGGTTCCTACGAGCAGTACTTC. It specifies CASSLALAGGSYEQYF. The V call is TRBV7-8, the J call TRBJ2-7, with TRBD2 matching 12 bases. V was pared by 0 bases and J by 1 base, with 1 base of the junction left unmatched. The germline V gene encodes CDR1 SGHVS and CDR2 FQNEAQ. The CDR3 has 16 residues.

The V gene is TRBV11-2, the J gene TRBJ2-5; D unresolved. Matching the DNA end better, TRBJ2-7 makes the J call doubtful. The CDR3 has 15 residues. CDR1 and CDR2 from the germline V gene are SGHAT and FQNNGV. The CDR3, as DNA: TGTGCCAGCAGCTTAGATCCAGCGAGCTCCTACGAGCAGTACTTC. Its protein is CASSLDPASSYEQYF.

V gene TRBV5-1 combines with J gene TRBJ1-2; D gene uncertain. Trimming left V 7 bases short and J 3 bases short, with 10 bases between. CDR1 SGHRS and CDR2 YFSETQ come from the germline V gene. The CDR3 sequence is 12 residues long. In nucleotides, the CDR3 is TGCGCCAGCGGCGAATCTCACTATGGCTACACCTTC. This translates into CASGESHYGYTF.